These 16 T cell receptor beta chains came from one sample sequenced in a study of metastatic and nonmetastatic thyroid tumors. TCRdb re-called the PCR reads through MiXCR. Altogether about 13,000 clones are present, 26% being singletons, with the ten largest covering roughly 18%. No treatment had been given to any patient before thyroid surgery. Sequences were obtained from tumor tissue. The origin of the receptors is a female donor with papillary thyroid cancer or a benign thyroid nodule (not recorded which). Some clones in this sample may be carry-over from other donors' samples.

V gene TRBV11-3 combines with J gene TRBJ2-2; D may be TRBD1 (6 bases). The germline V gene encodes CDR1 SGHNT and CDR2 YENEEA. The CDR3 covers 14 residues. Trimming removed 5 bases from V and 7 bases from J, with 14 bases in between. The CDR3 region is CASSLRGRNGELFF. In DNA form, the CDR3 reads TGTGCCAGCAGCCTCAGGGGTAGGAACGGGGAGCTGTTTTTT.

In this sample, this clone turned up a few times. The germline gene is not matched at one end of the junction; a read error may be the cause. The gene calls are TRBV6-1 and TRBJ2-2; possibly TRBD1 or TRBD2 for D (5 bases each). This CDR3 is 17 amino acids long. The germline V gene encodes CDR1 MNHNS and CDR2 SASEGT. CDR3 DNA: TGTGCCAGCATCCTCTGGGGGTTCACTTCGAACACCGGGGATCTGTTTTTT. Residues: CASILWGFTSNTGDLFF.

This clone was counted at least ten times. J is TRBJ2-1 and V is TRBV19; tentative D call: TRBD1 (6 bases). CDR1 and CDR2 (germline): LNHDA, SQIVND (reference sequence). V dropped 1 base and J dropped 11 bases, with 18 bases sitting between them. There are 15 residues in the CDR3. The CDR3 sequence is CASSIVTGTTRKQFF. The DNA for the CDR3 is TGTGCCAGTAGTATAGTTACAGGGACCACAAGGAAGCAGTTCTTC.

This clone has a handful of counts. DNA for the CDR3: TGTGCCAGCAGCCTAACAGAGAACACTGAAGCTTTCTTT. It yields the protein CASSLTENTEAFF. This chain connects TRBV6-2 or TRBV6-3 to TRBJ1-1; no clear D. CDR1 and CDR2 (germline): MNHEY, SVGEGT. CDR3 size: 13 residues. The germline V and J ends were trimmed by 6 bases and 1 base, with 9 bases remaining between them.

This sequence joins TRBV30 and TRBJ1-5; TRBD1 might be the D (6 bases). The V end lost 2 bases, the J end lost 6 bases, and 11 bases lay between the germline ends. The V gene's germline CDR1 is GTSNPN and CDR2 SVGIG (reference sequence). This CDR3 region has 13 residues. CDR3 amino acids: CAWSRGAGQPQHF. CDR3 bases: TGTGCCTGGAGTCGGGGGGCAGGTCAGCCCCAGCATTTT.

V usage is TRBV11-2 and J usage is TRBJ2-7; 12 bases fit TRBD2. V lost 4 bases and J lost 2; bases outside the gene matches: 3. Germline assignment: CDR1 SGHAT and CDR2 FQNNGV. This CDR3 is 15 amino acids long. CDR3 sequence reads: CASSSGTSGPYEQYF. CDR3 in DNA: TGTGCCAGCAGCTCCGGGACTAGCGGGCCCTACGAGCAGTACTTC.

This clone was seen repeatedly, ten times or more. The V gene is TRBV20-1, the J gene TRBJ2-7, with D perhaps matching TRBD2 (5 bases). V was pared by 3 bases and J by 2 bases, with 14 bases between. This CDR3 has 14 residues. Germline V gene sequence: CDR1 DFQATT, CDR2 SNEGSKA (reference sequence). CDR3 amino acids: CSARRTLGTYEQYF. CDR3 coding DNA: TGCAGTGCTAGGAGGACCCTCGGGACCTACGAGCAGTACTTC.

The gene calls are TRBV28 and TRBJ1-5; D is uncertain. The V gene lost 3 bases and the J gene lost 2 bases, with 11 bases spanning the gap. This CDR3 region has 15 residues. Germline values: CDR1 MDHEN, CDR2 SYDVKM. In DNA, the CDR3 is TGTGCCAGCAGTTTGGGGAGTGCTGGCAATCAGCCCCAGCATTTT. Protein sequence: CASSLGSAGNQPQHF.

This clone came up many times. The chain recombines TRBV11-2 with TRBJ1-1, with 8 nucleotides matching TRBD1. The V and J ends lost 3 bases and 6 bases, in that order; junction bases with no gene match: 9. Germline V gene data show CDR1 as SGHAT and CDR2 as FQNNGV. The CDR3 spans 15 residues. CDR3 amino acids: CASSFNGQGGAEAFF. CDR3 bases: TGTGCCAGCAGCTTCAACGGACAGGGTGGCGCTGAAGCTTTCTTT.

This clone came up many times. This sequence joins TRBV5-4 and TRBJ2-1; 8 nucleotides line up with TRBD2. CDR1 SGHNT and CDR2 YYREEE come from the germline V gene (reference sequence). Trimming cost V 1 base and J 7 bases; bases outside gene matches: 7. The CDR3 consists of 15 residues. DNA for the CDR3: TGTGCCAGCAGCTTGCGGGGGGGCTGGGTGAATGAGCAGTTCTTC. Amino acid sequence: CASSLRGGWVNEQFF. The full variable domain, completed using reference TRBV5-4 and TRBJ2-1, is ETGVTQSPTHLIKTRGQQVTLRCSSQSGHNTVSWYQQALGQGPQFIFQYYREEENGRGNFPPRFSGLQFPNYSSELNVNALELDDSALYLCASSLRGGWVNEQFFGPGTRLTVL.

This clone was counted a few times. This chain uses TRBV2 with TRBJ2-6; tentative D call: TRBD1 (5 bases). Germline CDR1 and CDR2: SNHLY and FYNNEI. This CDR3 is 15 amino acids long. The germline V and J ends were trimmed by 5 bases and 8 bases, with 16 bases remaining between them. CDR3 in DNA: TGTGCCAGCAGTTTACAGGTGTACGGGTCCAACGTCCTGACTTTC. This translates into CASSLQVYGSNVLTF.

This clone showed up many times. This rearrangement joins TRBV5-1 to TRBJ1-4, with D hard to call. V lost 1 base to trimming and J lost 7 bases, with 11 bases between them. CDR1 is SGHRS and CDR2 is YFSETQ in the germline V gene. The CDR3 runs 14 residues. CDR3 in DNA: TGCGCCAGCAGCTTGACAGTACGGCCTGAAAAACTGTTTTTT. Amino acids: CASSLTVRPEKLFF. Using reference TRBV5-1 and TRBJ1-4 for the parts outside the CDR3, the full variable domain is KAGVTQTPRYLIKTRGQQVTLSCSPISGHRSVSWYQQTPGQGLQFLFEYFSETQRNKGNFPGRFSGRQFSNSRSEMNVSTLELGDSALYLCASSLTVRPEKLFFGSGTQLSVL.

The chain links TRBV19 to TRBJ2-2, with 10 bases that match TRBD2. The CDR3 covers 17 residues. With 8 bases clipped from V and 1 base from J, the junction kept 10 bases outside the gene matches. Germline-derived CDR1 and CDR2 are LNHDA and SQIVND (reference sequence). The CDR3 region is CASLAVAGGLNTGELFF. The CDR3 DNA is TGTGCCAGTCTGGCCGTAGCGGGGGGATTGAACACCGGGGAGCTGTTTTTT.

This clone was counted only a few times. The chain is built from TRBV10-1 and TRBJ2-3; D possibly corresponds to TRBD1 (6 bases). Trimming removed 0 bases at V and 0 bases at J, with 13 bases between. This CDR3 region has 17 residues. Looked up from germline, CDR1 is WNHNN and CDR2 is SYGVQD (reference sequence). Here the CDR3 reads CASSESKDRSSTDTQYF. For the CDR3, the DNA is TGCGCCAGCAGTGAGTCGAAGGACAGATCTAGCACAGATACGCAGTATTTT.

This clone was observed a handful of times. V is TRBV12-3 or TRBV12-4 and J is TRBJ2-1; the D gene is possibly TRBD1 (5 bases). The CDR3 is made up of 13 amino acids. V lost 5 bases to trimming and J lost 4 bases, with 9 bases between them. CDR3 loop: CASSDSPYNEQFF. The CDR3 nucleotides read TGTGCCAGCAGTGACAGTCCATACAATGAGCAGTTCTTC.

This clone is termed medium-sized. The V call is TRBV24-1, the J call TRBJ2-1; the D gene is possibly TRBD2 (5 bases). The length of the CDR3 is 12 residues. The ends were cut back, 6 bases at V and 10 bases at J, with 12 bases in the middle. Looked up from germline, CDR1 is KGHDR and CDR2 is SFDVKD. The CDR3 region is CATSLAGGEQFF. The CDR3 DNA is TGTGCCACCAGTTTGGCGGGTGGAGAGCAGTTCTTC.